The rows below give T cell receptor beta chains drawn from one sample of a study of beta chain features in type 1 diabetes. Measured with immunoSEQ multiplex PCR; TCRdb has only the in-frame clones, and not every one. The sample lists over 200,000 clones; about 11% were seen once. Sequencing input: naive CD4+ T cells from blood. These receptors originate from a man aged 25-45 years with type 1 diabetes. Both conserved end residues are part of each CDR3. A D gene is named only where the DNA matches it firmly. Part of the rows lack a size; the others show once, few, many or a class for expanded clones.

j_gene: TRBJ1-5
d_gene: -
abundance: few
v_gene: TRBV4-3
CDR3nt: TGCGCCAGCAGCCAAGATAAGCAGGTTCAGCCCCAGCATTTT
CDR3aa: CASSQDKQVQPQHF

j_gene: TRBJ2-7
d_gene: TRBD1
abundance: few
v_gene: TRBV29-1
CDR3nt: TGCAGCGTCGCCGGAAGGGGGCTATACGAGCAGTACTTC
CDR3aa: CSVAGRGLYEQYF

j_gene: TRBJ2-5
d_gene: TRBD2
abundance: few
v_gene: TRBV9
CDR3nt: TGTGCCAGCAGCGTAGGTTTCCTAGCGGGAACCGGCGGGGAGACCCAGTACTTC
CDR3aa: CASSVGFLAGTGGETQYF

j_gene: TRBJ1-2
d_gene: -
abundance: few
v_gene: TRBV28
CDR3nt: TGTGCCAGCAGTTTAGGAACCCAGGGTGACTACACCTTC
CDR3aa: CASSLGTQGDYTF

j_gene: TRBJ2-1
d_gene: -
abundance: -
v_gene: TRBV6-5
CDR3nt: TGTGCCAGCAGATCTCCTAGGCGGGGGCAGTTCTTC
CDR3aa: CASRSPRRGQFF

j_gene: TRBJ1-4
d_gene: -
abundance: -
v_gene: TRBV6-4
CDR3nt: TGTGCCAGCAGCGAGGAGGAAAAACTGTTTTTT
CDR3aa: CASSEEEKLFF

j_gene: TRBJ2-5
d_gene: TRBD1
abundance: few
v_gene: TRBV7-3
CDR3nt: TGTGCCAGCAGCTCCCTACCGGGACAGGGGCAAGAGACCCAGTACTTC
CDR3aa: CASSSLPGQGQETQYF

j_gene: TRBJ1-2
d_gene: TRBD1
abundance: few
v_gene: TRBV7-3
CDR3nt: TGTGCCAGCAGCTCCGCGACAGGGGATGGCTACACCTTC
CDR3aa: CASSSATGDGYTF

j_gene: TRBJ2-7
d_gene: -
abundance: -
v_gene: TRBV10-3
CDR3nt: TGTGCCATCAGTGTGTCTAGCCAGCACGAGCAGTACTTC
CDR3aa: CAISVSSQHEQYF

j_gene: TRBJ2-5
d_gene: TRBD1
abundance: -
v_gene: TRBV5-5
CDR3nt: TGTGCCAGCAGCCGACGACAGGGGACCGGAGAGGAGACCCAGTACTTC
CDR3aa: CASSRRQGTGEETQYF

j_gene: TRBJ2-5
d_gene: TRBD2
abundance: -
v_gene: TRBV30
CDR3nt: TGTGCCTGGAGCCCCGGGAAGCGGGGGTCCCAAGAGACCCAGTACTTC
CDR3aa: CAWSPGKRGSQETQYF

j_gene: TRBJ1-2
d_gene: TRBD1
abundance: few
v_gene: TRBV28
CDR3nt: TGTGCCAGCAGTTCGGAGGGGGCCTATGGCTACACCTTC
CDR3aa: CASSSEGAYGYTF

j_gene: TRBJ1-1
d_gene: -
abundance: -
v_gene: TRBV18
CDR3nt: TGTGCCAGCTCACCCCAGGGTGGTCGAGAAGCTTTCTTT
CDR3aa: CASSPQGGREAFF

j_gene: TRBJ2-5
d_gene: -
abundance: -
v_gene: TRBV7-9
CDR3nt: TGTGCCAGCAGCCATGGCGGGACAGACCAAGAGACCCAGTACTTC
CDR3aa: CASSHGGTDQETQYF

j_gene: TRBJ2-5
d_gene: -
abundance: -
v_gene: TRBV5-4
CDR3nt: TGTGCCAGCAGCCCCGACTATCAAGAGACCCAGTACTTC
CDR3aa: CASSPDYQETQYF

j_gene: TRBJ2-3
d_gene: -
abundance: -
v_gene: TRBV23-1
CDR3nt: TGCGCCAGCAGTCAAAGACAGATGAGCACAGATACGCAGTATTTT
CDR3aa: CASSQRQMSTDTQYF

j_gene: TRBJ2-7
d_gene: TRBD1
abundance: -
v_gene: TRBV25-1
CDR3nt: TGTGCCAGCAGCCCCCCACCGGGCAGGGGGCGCTACGAGCAGTACTTC
CDR3aa: CASSPPPGRGRYEQYF

j_gene: TRBJ2-5
d_gene: -
abundance: few
v_gene: TRBV28
CDR3nt: TGTGCCAGCAGTCCCCAGTCATGGTGGCAGTCAGAGACCCAGTACTTC
CDR3aa: CASSPQSWWQSETQYF

j_gene: TRBJ2-5
d_gene: TRBD2
abundance: -
v_gene: TRBV28
CDR3nt: TGTGCCAGCAGTCCCAGAGGAGCGGGGGGCCAAGAGACCCAGTACTTC
CDR3aa: CASSPRGAGGQETQYF

j_gene: TRBJ2-5
d_gene: TRBD1
abundance: -
v_gene: TRBV7-2
CDR3nt: TGTGCCAGCAGGACAGGGGTTGAGACCCAGTACTTC
CDR3aa: CASRTGVETQYF

j_gene: TRBJ2-7
d_gene: TRBD2
abundance: -
v_gene: TRBV6-5
CDR3nt: TGTGCCAGCAGGGTAACCGGGGGGAGGGAGCAGTACTTC
CDR3aa: CASRVTGGREQYF

j_gene: TRBJ2-3
d_gene: -
abundance: few
v_gene: TRBV5-1
CDR3nt: TGCGCCAGCAGCACCTGGCCCTTAAGCACAGATACGCAGTATTTT
CDR3aa: CASSTWPLSTDTQYF

j_gene: TRBJ2-1
d_gene: TRBD1
abundance: few
v_gene: TRBV6-5
CDR3nt: TGTGCCAGCAGCCCGGGGACAGGGAGCCATGAGCAGTTCTTC
CDR3aa: CASSPGTGSHEQFF

j_gene: TRBJ1-3
d_gene: -
abundance: once
v_gene: TRBV10-3
CDR3nt: TGTGCCATCAGTGAACCAGGCTCTGGAAACACCATATATTTT
CDR3aa: CAISEPGSGNTIYF

j_gene: TRBJ2-5
d_gene: -
abundance: few
v_gene: TRBV4-3
CDR3nt: TGCGCCAGCAGCCAAGATACAGCCAGGGAGACCCAGTACTTC
CDR3aa: CASSQDTARETQYF

j_gene: TRBJ1-2
d_gene: -
abundance: -
v_gene: TRBV18
CDR3nt: TGTGCCAGCTCAGGGGATCGATCGGGGGGCTACACCTTC
CDR3aa: CASSGDRSGGYTF

j_gene: TRBJ2-3
d_gene: -
abundance: -
v_gene: TRBV10-3
CDR3nt: TGTGCCATCAAGGAGAGTATCCTCACAGATACGCAGTATTTT
CDR3aa: CAIKESILTDTQYF

j_gene: TRBJ2-1
d_gene: -
abundance: -
v_gene: TRBV28
CDR3nt: TGTGCCAGCAGTGGGGGCGTACGTGAGCAGTTCTTC
CDR3aa: CASSGGVREQFF

j_gene: TRBJ2-5
d_gene: -
abundance: few
v_gene: TRBV11-2
CDR3nt: TGTGCCAGCAGCCCGGGGTCAGTCTTTGAGACCCAGTACTTC
CDR3aa: CASSPGSVFETQYF

j_gene: TRBJ1-5
d_gene: TRBD1
abundance: -
v_gene: TRBV19
CDR3nt: TGTGCCAGTAGTCTTCCGACAGGGAGACAGCCCCAGCATTTT
CDR3aa: CASSLPTGRQPQHF

j_gene: TRBJ2-7
d_gene: TRBD1
abundance: -
v_gene: TRBV2
CDR3nt: TGTGCCAGCAGTGGACAGGGGGGGTACTACGAGCAGTACTTC
CDR3aa: CASSGQGGYYEQYF

j_gene: TRBJ2-5
d_gene: TRBD2
abundance: -
v_gene: TRBV9
CDR3nt: TGTGCCAGCAGCACCCAACGGGAGGGAGAGACCCAGTACTTC
CDR3aa: CASSTQREGETQYF

j_gene: TRBJ2-7
d_gene: -
abundance: -
v_gene: TRBV2
CDR3nt: TGTGCCAGCATGCCGGGGAGTTCCTACGAGCAGTACTTC
CDR3aa: CASMPGSSYEQYF

j_gene: TRBJ2-3
d_gene: -
abundance: -
v_gene: TRBV30
CDR3nt: TGTGCCTGGAGTGTTGCAGGGTCGGGCGTCACAGATACGCAGTATTTT
CDR3aa: CAWSVAGSGVTDTQYF

j_gene: TRBJ2-5
d_gene: TRBD1
abundance: few
v_gene: TRBV9
CDR3nt: TGTGCCAGCAGCCCACGGACAGGGTCGGAGACCCAGTACTTC
CDR3aa: CASSPRTGSETQYF

j_gene: TRBJ2-5
d_gene: -
abundance: -
v_gene: TRBV7-3
CDR3nt: TGTGCCAGCAGCTTCCAGGGCTCCCAAGAGACCCAGTACTTC
CDR3aa: CASSFQGSQETQYF

j_gene: TRBJ2-1
d_gene: TRBD1
abundance: few
v_gene: TRBV6-5
CDR3nt: TGTGCCAGCAGTTACCTGCGACAGGGCTACAATGAGCAGTTCTTC
CDR3aa: CASSYLRQGYNEQFF

j_gene: TRBJ2-1
d_gene: TRBD1
abundance: few
v_gene: TRBV11-1
CDR3nt: TGTGCCAGCAGCCTCCGGGACAGGGCCAATGAGCAGTTCTTC
CDR3aa: CASSLRDRANEQFF

j_gene: TRBJ2-7
d_gene: -
abundance: -
v_gene: TRBV18
CDR3nt: TGTGCCAGCTCACCAACTATAACCACCTACGAGCAGTACTTC
CDR3aa: CASSPTITTYEQYF

j_gene: TRBJ2-5
d_gene: TRBD1
abundance: few
v_gene: TRBV28
CDR3nt: TGTGCCAGCAGCAGCCCGACAGGGCTCGAGACCCAGTACTTC
CDR3aa: CASSSPTGLETQYF